The 5 T cell receptor beta chains in this list originate from one sample, sequenced in a study of blood T cell repertoires in COVID-19. TCRdb's table, derived via immunoSEQ multiplex PCR, lists solely in-frame clones and lacks some. Among 62,000 or so clones listed, about 88% were seen once. The sample consisted of peripheral blood. The receptors were sampled from a human donor in a cohort sampled during active COVID-19.

This chain connects TRBV27 to TRBJ1-1, with 8 bases lining up with TRBD1. This CDR3 region has 17 residues. The ends lost 6 bases at V and 0 bases at J; junction bases unmatched: 12. The germline V gene encodes CDR1 MNHEY and CDR2 SMNVEV (reference sequence). The CDR3 sequence is CASSTRPDRAVNTEAFF. CDR3 DNA: TGTGCCAGCAGCACGCGTCCGGACAGGGCTGTGAACACTGAAGCTTTCTTT.

The chain joins TRBV2 to TRBJ2-7; D possibly corresponds to TRBD2 (6 bases). Trimming pared 1 base from V and 7 bases from J, leaving 17 bases between. The CDR3 has 15 amino acids. The V gene's germline CDR1 is SNHLY and CDR2 FYNNEI. The CDR3 nucleotides are TGTGCCAGCAGTGAAGGGACTACCCCGTCTCGGGAGCAGTACTTC. This codes for CASSEGTTPSREQYF. The full variable domain, with the rest looked up from reference TRBV2 and TRBJ2-7, is EPEVTQTPSHQVTQMGQEVILRCVPISNHLYFYWYRQILGQKVEFLVSFYNNEISEKSEIFDDQFSVERPDGSNFTLKIRSTKLEDSAMYFCASSEGTTPSREQYFGPGTRLTVT.

The V gene is TRBV7-9, the J gene TRBJ1-6; D is perhaps TRBD1 (5 bases). Germline CDR1 and CDR2: SEHNR and FQNEAQ (reference sequence). This CDR3 comprises 16 residues. Trimming shortened V by 4 bases and J by 0 bases, and 10 bases separated the two germline ends. The CDR3 DNA reads TGTGCCAGCAGCTCCTACAGGAGCTCCTATAATTCACCCCTCCACTTT. The encoded protein is CASSSYRSSYNSPLHF.

V usage is TRBV6-6 and J usage is TRBJ1-2, with a tentative D call TRBD1 (6 bases). Trimming left V 6 bases short and J 6 bases short, with 17 bases between. The length of the CDR3 is 14 residues. Germline CDR1 MNHNY, CDR2 SVGAGI (reference sequence). CDR3 region: CASRLGTGGDGYTF. CDR3 DNA sequence: TGTGCCAGCAGACTTGGGACGGGGGGCGATGGCTACACCTTC.

This clone occurred a few times. DNA of the CDR3: TGTGCCAGTAGGGAACTCGGACAGGTTGGAAACACCATATATTTT. This translates into CASRELGQVGNTIYF. J is TRBJ1-3 and V is TRBV19, with 7 bases fitting TRBD1. The germline gives CDR1 LNHDA, CDR2 SQIVND (reference sequence). With V trimmed by 6 bases and J by 3 bases, 8 bases remained unmatched. CDR3 length equals 15 residues.